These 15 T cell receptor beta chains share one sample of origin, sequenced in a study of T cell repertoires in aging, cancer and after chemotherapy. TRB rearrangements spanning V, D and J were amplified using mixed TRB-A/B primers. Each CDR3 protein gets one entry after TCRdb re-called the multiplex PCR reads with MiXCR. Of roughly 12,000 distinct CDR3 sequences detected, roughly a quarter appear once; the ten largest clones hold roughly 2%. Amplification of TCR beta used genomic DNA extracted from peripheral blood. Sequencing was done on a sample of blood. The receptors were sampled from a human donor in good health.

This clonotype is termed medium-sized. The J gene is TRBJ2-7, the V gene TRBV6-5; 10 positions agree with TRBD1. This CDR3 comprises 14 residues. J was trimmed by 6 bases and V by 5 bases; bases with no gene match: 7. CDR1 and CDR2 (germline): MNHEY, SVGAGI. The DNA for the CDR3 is TGTGCCAGCAGTCCCGGGACAGGGGTGCGCGAGCAGTACTTC. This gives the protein CASSPGTGVREQYF.

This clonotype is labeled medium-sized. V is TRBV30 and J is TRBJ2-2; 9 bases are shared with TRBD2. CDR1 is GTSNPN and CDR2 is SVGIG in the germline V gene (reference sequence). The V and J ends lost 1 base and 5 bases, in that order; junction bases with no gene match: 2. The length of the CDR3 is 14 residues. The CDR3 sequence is CAWSAGLATGELFF. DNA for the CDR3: TGTGCCTGGAGTGCCGGACTAGCGACCGGGGAGCTGTTTTTT. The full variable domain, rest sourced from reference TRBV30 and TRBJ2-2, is SQTIHQWPATLVQPVGSPLSLECTVEGTSNPNLYWYRQAAGRGLQLLFYSVGIGQISSEVPQNLSASRPQDRQFILSSKKLLLSDSGFYLCAWSAGLATGELFFGEGSRLTVL.

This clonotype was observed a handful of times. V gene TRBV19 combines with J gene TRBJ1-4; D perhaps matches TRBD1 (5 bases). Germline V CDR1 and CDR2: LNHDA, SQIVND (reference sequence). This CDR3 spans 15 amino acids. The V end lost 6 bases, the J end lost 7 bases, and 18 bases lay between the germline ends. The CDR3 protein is CASSISGTFGEKLFF. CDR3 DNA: TGTGCCAGTAGCATCTCGGGGACCTTTGGTGAAAAACTGTTTTTT.

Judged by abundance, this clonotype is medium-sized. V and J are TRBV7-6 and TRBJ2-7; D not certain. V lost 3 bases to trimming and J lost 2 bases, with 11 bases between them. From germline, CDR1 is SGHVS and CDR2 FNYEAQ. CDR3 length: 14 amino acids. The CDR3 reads CASSLVGEAYEQYF. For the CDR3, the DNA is TGTGCCAGCAGCTTGGTAGGAGAAGCCTACGAGCAGTACTTC.

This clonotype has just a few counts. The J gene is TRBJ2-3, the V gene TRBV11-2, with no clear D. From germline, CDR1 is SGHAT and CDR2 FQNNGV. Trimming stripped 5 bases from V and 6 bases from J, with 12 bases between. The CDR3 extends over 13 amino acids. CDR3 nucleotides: TGTGCCAGCAGCCAAACTCTTGGGGATACGCAGTATTTT. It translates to CASSQTLGDTQYF.

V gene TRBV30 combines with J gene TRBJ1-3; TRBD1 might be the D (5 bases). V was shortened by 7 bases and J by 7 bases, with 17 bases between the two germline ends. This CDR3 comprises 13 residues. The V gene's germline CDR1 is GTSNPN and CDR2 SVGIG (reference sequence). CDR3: CAFWGEKGNTIYF. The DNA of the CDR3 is TGTGCCTTCTGGGGAGAAAAGGGGAACACCATATATTTT.

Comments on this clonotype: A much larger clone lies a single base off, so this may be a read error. CDR3 nucleotides: TGCAGTGCTAGCGAGGCCAATGAGCAGTTCTTC. It yields the protein CSASEANEQFF. The chain employs TRBV20-1 and TRBJ2-1; D is unclear. Deletions cut 3 bases from V and 6 bases from J, with 6 bases between. This CDR3 spans 11 amino acids. Per the germline V gene, CDR1 is DFQATT and CDR2 is SNEGSKA (reference sequence).

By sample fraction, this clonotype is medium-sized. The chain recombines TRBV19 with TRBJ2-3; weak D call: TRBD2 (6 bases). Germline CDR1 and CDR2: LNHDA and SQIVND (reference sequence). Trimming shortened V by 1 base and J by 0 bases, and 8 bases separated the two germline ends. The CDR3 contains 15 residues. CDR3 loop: CASSIGTTSTDTQYF. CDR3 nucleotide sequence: TGTGCCAGTAGTATAGGGACTACTAGCACAGATACGCAGTATTTT. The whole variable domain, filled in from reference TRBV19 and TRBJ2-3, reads DGGITQSPKYLFRKEGQNVTLSCEQNLNHDAMYWYRQDPGQGLRLIYYSQIVNDFQKGDIAEGYSVSREKKESFPLTVTSAQKNPTAFYLCASSIGTTSTDTQYFGPGTRLTVL.

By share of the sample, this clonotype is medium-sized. CDR3 sequence reads: CASSLDAGEGYEQYF. In DNA form, the CDR3 reads TGCGCCAGCAGCTTGGATGCAGGGGAAGGCTACGAGCAGTACTTC. The rearrangement joins TRBV5-1 to TRBJ2-7; the D gene is possibly TRBD1 (6 bases). This CDR3 spans 15 amino acids. V lost 0 bases and J lost 3, with 13 bases in between. From germline, CDR1 is SGHRS and CDR2 YFSETQ.

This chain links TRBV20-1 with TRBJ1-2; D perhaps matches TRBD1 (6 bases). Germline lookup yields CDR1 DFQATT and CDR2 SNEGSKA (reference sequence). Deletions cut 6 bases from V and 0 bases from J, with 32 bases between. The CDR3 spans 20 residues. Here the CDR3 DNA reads TGCAGTGCAAGATCGTGGCAGGGGAAGGCGATATCGCGAGCTAACTATGGCTACACCTTC. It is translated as CSARSWQGKAISRANYGYTF.

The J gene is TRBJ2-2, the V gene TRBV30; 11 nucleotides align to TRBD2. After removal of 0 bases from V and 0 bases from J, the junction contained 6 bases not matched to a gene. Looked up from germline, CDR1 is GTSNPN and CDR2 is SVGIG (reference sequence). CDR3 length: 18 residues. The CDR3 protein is CAWSVRLAGGTNTGELFF. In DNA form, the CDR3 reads TGTGCCTGGAGTGTACGGCTAGCGGGGGGAACGAACACCGGGGAGCTGTTTTTT.

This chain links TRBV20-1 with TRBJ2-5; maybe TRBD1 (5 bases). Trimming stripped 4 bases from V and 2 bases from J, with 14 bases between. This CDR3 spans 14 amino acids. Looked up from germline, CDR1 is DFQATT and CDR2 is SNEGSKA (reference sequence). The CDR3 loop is CSATEPDNQETQYF. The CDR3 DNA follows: TGCAGTGCTACCGAACCGGACAATCAAGAGACCCAGTACTTC.

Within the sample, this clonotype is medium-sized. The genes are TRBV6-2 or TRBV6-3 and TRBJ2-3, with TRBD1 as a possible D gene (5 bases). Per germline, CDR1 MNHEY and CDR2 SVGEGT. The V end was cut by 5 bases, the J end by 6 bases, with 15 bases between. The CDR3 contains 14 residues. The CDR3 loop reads CASSGQAAGDTQYF. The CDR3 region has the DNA TGTGCCAGCAGTGGTCAGGCGGCAGGGGATACGCAGTATTTT.

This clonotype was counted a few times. CDR3: CATSRGGASNQPQHF. CDR3 nucleotides: TGTGCCACCAGCAGAGGAGGGGCAAGCAATCAGCCCCAGCATTTT. This chain uses TRBV15 with TRBJ1-5; D might be TRBD1 (5 bases). Looked up from germline, CDR1 is LNHNV and CDR2 is YYDKDF (reference sequence). The CDR3 contains 15 residues. Trimming removed 1 base at V and 1 base at J, with 8 bases between.

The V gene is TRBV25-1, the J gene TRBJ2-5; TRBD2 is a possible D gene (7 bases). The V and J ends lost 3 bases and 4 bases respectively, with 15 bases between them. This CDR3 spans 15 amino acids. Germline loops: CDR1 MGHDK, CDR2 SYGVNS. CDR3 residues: CASSDSAGAGETQYF. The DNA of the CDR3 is TGTGCCAGCAGTGATTCGGCGGGGGCCGGAGAGACCCAGTACTTC.